This T cell receptor beta chain emerged from a study of blood T cell repertoires in COVID-19. The V end lost 5 bases, the J end lost 5 bases, and 10 bases lay between the germline ends. Germline lookup yields CDR1 SGHVS and CDR2 FNYEAQ. CDR3 size: 13 residues. The data were produced by immunoSEQ multiplex PCR, yet TCRdb's version contains in-frame clones alone and is incomplete. The repertoire consists of some 160,000 clones, with more than 75% occurring once and the leading ten covering less than 5.5%. The clonotype was recovered from a woman aged 50 to 60 with acute or convalescent COVID-19. The sample comprised peripheral blood. This sequence joins TRBV7-6 and TRBJ1-5; no firm D call. The CDR3 DNA reads TGTGCCAGCAGCCTCTCTATCGATCAGCCCCAGCATTTT. Its protein product is CASSLSIDQPQHF.